This T cell receptor beta chain came from a study of T-cell reconstitution after alpha-beta-depleted transplantation in children. Unique molecular identifiers tagged the TCRbeta library. MiXCR, run by TCRdb on the PCR reads, gives a single entry per CDR3 protein. The table includes about 220,000 distinct CDR3 sequences, approximately 15% detected once. This CDR3 region has 14 residues. CDR1 is LNHDA and CDR2 is SQIVND in the germline V gene (reference sequence). The V and J ends lost 10 bases and 6 bases, in that order; junction bases with no gene match: 8. Many counts were recorded for this clonotype.

The rearrangement links TRBV19 to TRBJ2-1, with 11 bases identical to TRBD2. The source material was PBMCs, mostly from graft donor cells, sampled 360 days after TCRalphabeta/CD19-depleted stem cell transplant. This clonotype was obtained from a male patient aged 2-15 years who had a stem cell transplant for acute lymphoblastic leukemia, so the T cells may come from the graft donor. The CDR3 DNA follows: TGTGCCACCTCCGGGACTAGCGGTAGCAATGAGCAGTTCTTC. It codes for CATSGTSGSNEQFF.